Shown below are 26 T cell receptor beta chains from a single sample sequenced in a study of cytomegalovirus exposure and HLA in healthy donors. The primer mix had 60 Vbeta and 13 Jbeta primers. Here immunoSEQ multiplex PCR was the method, and the copy in TCRdb shows in-frame clones only, minus some. The sample shows roughly 160,000 clones, around 78% of them seen only once. Sequenced: PBMCs. The receptor set was obtained from a woman aged 45 to 65 in good health and CMV-seropositive.

The V and J genes are TRBV2 and TRBJ2-7, with a possible D match to TRBD2 (6 bases). Per germline, CDR1 SNHLY and CDR2 FYNNEI. Between the trimmed V and J ends, which lost 6 bases and 4 bases, there was a span of 10 bases. The CDR3 is 12 residues long. In DNA form, the CDR3 reads TGTGCCAGCAGCGGGACTGTGTACGAGCAGTACTTC. Its translation: CASSGTVYEQYF.

The CDR3 sequence: CAWRQGGNQPQHF. In DNA form, the CDR3 reads TGTGCCTGGAGACAGGGGGGCAATCAGCCCCAGCATTTT. The chain is built from TRBV30 and TRBJ1-5, with 8 bases identical to TRBD1. V was pared by 3 bases and J by 2 bases, with 0 bases of the junction left unmatched. The CDR3 spans 13 residues. CDR1 and CDR2 (germline): GTSNPN, SVGIG (reference sequence). Supplemented by reference TRBV30 and TRBJ1-5, the full variable domain reads SQTIHQWPATLVQPVGSPLSLECTVEGTSNPNLYWYRQAAGRGLQLLFYSVGIGQISSEVPQNLSASRPQDRQFILSSKKLLLSDSGFYLCAWRQGGNQPQHFGDGTRLSIL.

The chain couples TRBV12-2 to TRBJ1-2; no check of the table's D call, TRBD1, against the DNA was made. TRBV12-2 has pseudogene status. The CDR3 runs 18 residues. The DNA for the CDR3 is TGTGCAAGTCGCTTAGTACTAGGGACACGGGGTGGTAACTATGGCTACACCTTC. Translating gives CASRLVLGTRGGNYGYTF.

The chain employs TRBV13 and TRBJ1-6, with D perhaps TRBD1 (5 bases). V lost 5 bases and J lost 2, with 10 bases in between. CDR1 and CDR2 from the germline V gene are PRHDT and FYEKMQ (reference sequence). The CDR3 covers 15 residues. The CDR3 sequence is CASSGQGTYNSPLHF. As DNA, the CDR3 is TGTGCCAGCAGCGGACAAGGGACCTATAATTCACCCCTCCACTTT.

The chain couples TRBV5-4 to TRBJ2-1, with a possible D match to TRBD2 (6 bases). The CDR3 has 16 residues. V dropped 4 bases and J dropped 0 bases, with 14 bases sitting between them. Germline values: CDR1 SGHNT, CDR2 YYREEE (reference sequence). In DNA form, the CDR3 reads TGTGCCAGCAGCGCTGGGGCGGGGAGCTCCTACAATGAGCAGTTCTTC. Its protein product is CASSAGAGSSYNEQFF. The full variable domain, with the rest looked up from reference TRBV5-4 and TRBJ2-1, is ETGVTQSPTHLIKTRGQQVTLRCSSQSGHNTVSWYQQALGQGPQFIFQYYREEENGRGNFPPRFSGLQFPNYSSELNVNALELDDSALYLCASSAGAGSSYNEQFFGPGTRLTVL.

This chain uses TRBV4-3 with TRBJ2-1; possibly TRBD2 for D (5 bases). Between the trimmed V and J ends, which lost 4 bases and 0 bases, there was a span of 16 bases. The length of the CDR3 is 17 residues. Germline V gene data show CDR1 as LGHNA and CDR2 as YSLEER. DNA for the CDR3: TGCGCCAGCAGCCCCTTCGGCGGGCCTAGCTCCTACAATGAGCAGTTCTTC. It is translated as CASSPFGGPSSYNEQFF.

The table lists this clone with a count of one. The chain has TRBV18 and TRBJ2-7, with TRBD2 as a possible D gene (6 bases). V shed 3 bases and J shed 3 bases, with 12 bases lying between them. CDR1 and CDR2 from the germline V gene are KGHSH and LQKENI. The CDR3 sequence is 14 residues long. In nucleotides, the CDR3 is TGTGCCAGCTCACCGGCGGGAAGGCTCTACGAGCAGTACTTC. Protein product: CASSPAGRLYEQYF.

This chain uses TRBV7-2 with TRBJ1-4, with D possibly TRBD1 on 5 matching bases. The CDR3 has 14 residues. Trimming pared 5 bases from V and 4 bases from J, leaving 11 bases between. Germline assignment: CDR1 SGHTA and CDR2 FQGNSA. DNA for the CDR3: TGTGCCAGCAGCCAGGGTTCCAGTAATGAAAAACTGTTTTTT. This codes for CASSQGSSNEKLFF.

This clone was counted only a few times. The chain uses TRBV5-6 and TRBJ1-4, with a tentative D call TRBD1 (6 bases). The CDR3 consists of 15 residues. CDR1 and CDR2 (germline): SGHDT, YYEEEE. The V gene lost 1 base and the J gene lost 6 bases, with 13 bases spanning the gap. The CDR3 bases are TGTGCCAGCAGCTTGTGGGGGCGGGGGCATGAAAAACTGTTTTTT. It is translated as CASSLWGRGHEKLFF.

CDR3 in DNA: TGTGCCAGCAGTAACAGGGGTTACGGCTACACCTTC. Its translation is CASSNRGYGYTF. The J gene is TRBJ1-2, the V gene TRBV6-5; 7 nucleotides line up with TRBD1. The CDR3 length is 12 residues. Germline V CDR1 and CDR2: MNHEY, SVGAGI. V lost 5 bases, J lost 8 bases, and 5 bases stayed unmatched.

The CDR3 sequence: CASSYRVLYTGELFF. CDR3 in DNA: TGCGCCAGCAGTTACAGGGTCCTCTACACCGGGGAGCTGTTTTTT. The gene calls are TRBV23-1 and TRBJ2-2, with TRBD1 as a possible D gene (6 bases). TRBV23-1 is identified as an open reading frame with a role that is uncertain. V was trimmed by 5 bases and J by 3 bases, leaving 13 bases between them. This CDR3 region has 15 residues.

The chain uses TRBV9 and TRBJ1-3, with 8 positions matching TRBD1. Per germline, CDR1 SGDLS and CDR2 YYNGEE. The CDR3 extends over 17 amino acids. The junction had 9 bases not matched to a gene; V was cut back by 4 bases and J by 0 bases. The CDR3, as DNA: TGTGCCAGCAGCCTCCGGGACAGGCCCTTCTCTGGAAACACCATATATTTT. Protein: CASSLRDRPFSGNTIYF.

The gene calls are TRBV7-9 and TRBJ2-1, with 11 bases identical to TRBD2. This CDR3 region has 16 residues. Germline CDR1 reads SEHNR; CDR2 reads FQNEAQ (reference sequence). J was trimmed by 3 bases and V by 5 bases; bases with no gene match: 6. This chain's CDR3 is CASSISGTSGYNEQFF. The CDR3 DNA follows: TGTGCCAGCAGCATCTCCGGGACTAGCGGCTACAATGAGCAGTTCTTC.

This chain connects TRBV19 to TRBJ1-6, with 10 bases aligning to TRBD1. The CDR3 loop spans 14 amino acids. The ends lost 1 base at V and 14 bases at J; junction bases unmatched: 5. Germline V lookup: CDR1 LNHDA, CDR2 SQIVND (reference sequence). The CDR3 DNA reads TGTGCCAGTAGTATAGCCGGACAGGGGGGGGCCCTCCACTTT. Translating gives CASSIAGQGGALHF. Drawing the rest from reference TRBV19 and TRBJ1-6, the complete variable domain is DGGITQSPKYLFRKEGQNVTLSCEQNLNHDAMYWYRQDPGQGLRLIYYSQIVNDFQKGDIAEGYSVSREKKESFPLTVTSAQKNPTAFYLCASSIAGQGGALHFGNGTRLTVT.

This clone showed up just once. This chain joins TRBV15 and TRBJ1-5; weak D call: TRBD1 (5 bases). Trimming pared 5 bases from V and 9 bases from J, leaving 17 bases between. Looked up from germline, CDR1 is LNHNV and CDR2 is YYDKDF (reference sequence). The CDR3 is 14 amino acids. CDR3 sequence (DNA): TGTGCCACCAGCCGCCGCGGGGGGGACGGGCCCCAGCATTTT. Amino acid sequence: CATSRRGGDGPQHF.

This clone showed up just once. This chain links TRBV25-1 with TRBJ2-5; a weak D match, TRBD1 (5 bases). The J call may be mistaken, given a closer DNA end match to TRBJ2-7. This CDR3 region has 13 residues. Germline V gene sequence: CDR1 MGHDK, CDR2 SYGVNS. The CDR3 is CASSEYAGIEQYF. As DNA, the CDR3 is TGTGCCAGCAGTGAATATGCAGGGATCGAGCAGTACTTC.

The chain recombines TRBV4-3 with TRBJ1-1, with a possible D match to TRBD1 (5 bases). This CDR3 has 17 amino acids. CDR1 and CDR2 (germline): LGHNA, YSLEER. V was cut by 1 base and J by 6 bases, with 21 bases left in between. CDR3 sequence (DNA): TGCGCCAGCAGCCAAGGATCAGGCGGGGGGGTAGTGGCTGAAGCTTTCTTT. Translation: CASSQGSGGGVVAEAFF.

The V gene is TRBV7-2, the J gene TRBJ2-3; TRBD2 matches at 9 bases. J was trimmed by 6 bases and V by 1 base; bases with no gene match: 5. The CDR3 totals 15 residues. The germline V gene encodes CDR1 SGHTA and CDR2 FQGNSA. The CDR3 reads CASSLGLAVADTQYF. The CDR3 nucleotides are TGTGCCAGCAGCTTAGGACTAGCGGTGGCGGATACGCAGTATTTT.

This chain links TRBV30 with TRBJ1-3, with 7 bases identical to TRBD1. J was trimmed by 3 bases and V by 3 bases; bases with no gene match: 5. Germline-derived CDR1 and CDR2 are GTSNPN and SVGIG (reference sequence). The CDR3 is made up of 14 amino acids. The CDR3 DNA is TGTGCCTGGAGGGTAGGGACAGATGGAAACACCATATATTTT. Translated: CAWRVGTDGNTIYF. The full variable domain, completed using reference TRBV30 and TRBJ1-3, is SQTIHQWPATLVQPVGSPLSLECTVEGTSNPNLYWYRQAAGRGLQLLFYSVGIGQISSEVPQNLSASRPQDRQFILSSKKLLLSDSGFYLCAWRVGTDGNTIYFGEGSWLTVV.

This clone was seen a handful of times. CDR3 sequence (DNA): TGTGCCAGCAGCTTAGACCTAGCGGGAGCGGGAGATACGCAGTATTTT. Encoded protein: CASSLDLAGAGDTQYF. The genes are TRBV7-2 and TRBJ2-3; TRBD2 matches at 10 bases. V gave up 1 base and J gave up 5 bases; unmatched junction bases: 6. CDR3 length equals 16 residues. The germline CDR1 and CDR2 sequences are SGHTA and FQGNSA.

This clone was detected once. The chain carries TRBV12-5 and TRBJ2-3; tentative D call: TRBD2 (6 bases). The CDR3 has 19 residues. The V gene's germline CDR1 is LGHNT and CDR2 FRNRAP. V lost 7 bases, J lost 6 bases, and 32 bases lay in between. In nucleotides, the CDR3 is TGTGCTAGTGCCATCGGGTGGAGGGAGACACCTCCGACAGCCGATACGCAGTATTTT. Translated, it gives CASAIGWRETPPTADTQYF.

The rearrangement uses TRBV11-3 and TRBJ2-5; tentative D call: TRBD1 (6 bases). The CDR3 totals 15 residues. The germline V gene encodes CDR1 SGHNT and CDR2 YENEEA. V gave up 6 bases and J gave up 2 bases, with 16 bases separating them. CDR3 in amino acids: CASRPGTSAQETQYF. CDR3 DNA: TGTGCCAGCAGACCCGGGACATCGGCGCAAGAGACCCAGTACTTC.

The sample holds a few counts of this clone. V is TRBV5-5 and J is TRBJ1-4, with TRBD1 as a possible D gene (6 bases). The CDR3 totals 16 residues. The germline V and J ends were trimmed by 4 bases and 0 bases, with 13 bases remaining between them. CDR1 is SGHKS, CDR2 YYEKEE, per germline (reference sequence). CDR3 DNA: TGTGCCAGCAGCCTCTCTGGACAGCCAACTAATGAAAAACTGTTTTTT. Encoded protein: CASSLSGQPTNEKLFF.

The chain has TRBV2 and TRBJ2-5; a possible D gene is TRBD2 (7 bases). Trimming shortened V by 9 bases and J by 11 bases, and 22 bases separated the two germline ends. CDR3 length: 13 residues. The germline V gene has CDR1 SNHLY and CDR2 FYNNEI. CDR3 DNA: TGTGCCAGTACGGGACGCCGGGGAGGGGGGCAGTACTTC. Amino acids: CASTGRRGGGQYF.

The gene calls are TRBV7-2 and TRBJ2-7; 16 bases line up with TRBD2. Germline V CDR1 and CDR2: SGHTA, FQGNSA. J lost 10 bases, V lost 0 bases, and 6 bases had no gene match. The CDR3 loop spans 16 amino acids. CDR3 nucleotides: TGTGCCAGCAGCTTAGCGGGGGGACTAGCGGGAGGGGAACAGTACTTC. Its translation is CASSLAGGLAGGEQYF.

The V and J genes are TRBV29-1 and TRBJ1-4, with D possibly TRBD1 on 6 matching bases. V lost 1 base and J 0 bases, leaving 12 bases between the germline ends. The CDR3 has 16 amino acids. The germline V gene encodes CDR1 SQVTM and CDR2 ANQGSEA. The CDR3 DNA reads as TGCAGCGTTGAAGTAACCGGGACAACAACTAATGAAAAACTGTTTTTT. Its protein product is CSVEVTGTTTNEKLFF.